The entry below describes one TCR beta chain. This clone was counted a single time. Its recognized antigen is unknown. Base qualities are not at hand, and no much larger clone is one base apart. The data are from a study of TIL therapy for anti-PD-1-resistant metastatic lung cancer (dated by TCRdb to the early 2020s). In terms of the full investigation: Enrolled patients had a median age of roughly 50 years (range about 38-85) and a median tumor PD-L1 proportion score of approximately 6.6%. Most of the cohort had lung adenocarcinoma, four tumors were EGFR-mutant and two were ALK-rearranged, and half of the patients were current or former smokers. Across the cohort, whole-exome sequencing showed a median non-synonymous tumor mutation burden of roughly 1.5 mutations per megabase. Clonotypes were tracked across tumor, expanded TIL product and serial blood samples by T cell receptor beta sequencing of tumor and peripheral blood. Results and caveats for the whole study, not just this receptor: The study protocol defined all tumor marker inferences as exploratory. High clonal turnover was observed in TIL culture, with many enriched product clones not detected in the baseline tumor, which suggested clonal contraction rather than faithful expansion. Higher clonality and lower diversity were observed in expanded TIL cultures than in baseline intratumoral T cells (median clonality around 5.9% vs 31%, p < 0.0001). The cohort was highly selected, including more treatment-naive, never-smoker and oncogene-addicted patients than is typical, which limits generalizability.

V was cut back by 4 bases and J by 5 bases, leaving a gap of 6 bases between them. CDR1 and CDR2 were assigned from the germline V gene (reference sequence) as LNHNV and YYDKDF. The CDR3 runs 11 amino acids, cysteine and phenylalanine included. Only the CDR3 region is kept as DNA, spanning 33 bases read in frame from base 1. TCR beta CDR3 regions were amplified from genomic DNA by bias-controlled multiplex PCR with the immunoSEQ v3 hsTCRB kit. An Illumina NextSeq 500 was used to sequence the TCR libraries, reaching 1.5 million to 2.5 million read pairs at survey level or 5-6 million at deep level. Per the original workflow: Clonality was reported by immunoSEQ Analyzer software, which also assigned V, D and J genes and filtered out non-productive sequences. Repertoires were compared using productive Simpson clonality and Morisita overlap index of productive TRB rearrangements between infused TIL and blood. TCRdb obtained this table from immuneACCESS and retained in-frame rearrangements with V and J assigned. These tables miss some clones; where compared with another copy, unresolved V genes account for less than half of the shortfall, and the remainder is unexplained. That table is the source of V, J and clone size, and D and trimming were worked out from the DNA. This sample has about 50,000 clones in its table, and around 64% of those were observed once. The ten largest clones capture 5.5% to 6% of the sample.

Per the publication, the time point label means: pre-treatment sample, taken before nivolumab and TIL therapy. The baseline tumor samples, taken from the same resection that was used to grow TIL, were excised metastases, most often pleural nodules or supraclavicular lymph nodes. Tumors were harvested prior to any PD-1/PD-L1 blockade, after which nivolumab was administered to patients, and lymphodepletion, expanded TIL infusion and IL-2 were given to patients who progressed. A phase I trial run at two centers enrolled adults with stage 4 NSCLC between October 2017 and early 2020. Samples came from a single-arm, open-label phase I trial of tumor-infiltrating lymphocyte therapy with nivolumab in advanced non-small cell lung cancer. Parts of each resected tumor were snap-frozen in liquid nitrogen and kept at -80 degrees C. Tumor regions of interest were selected on H&E sections by laser-capture macrodissection, were pulverized into 15 mg aliquots, and were extracted with Qiagen Allprep kits.

This sequence uses TRBV15 and TRBJ2-7, with the D gene uncertain. The sequence was obtained from a person between 25 and 79 years old with non-small cell lung cancer. The sequencing here drew on tumor tissue, taken at baseline. The encoded CDR3 is CATSTRDEQYF. The DNA is as follows: TGTGCCACCAGCACTCGAGACGAGCAGTACTTC.